This T cell receptor (beta chain) was captured by sequencing in a study of blood T cells in healthy people across ages. Study observations and caveats: Changes in expanded clonotypes were possibly confounded, as the CMV status of donors was unknown.

Through a sample-barcoded 5' primer and a J-beta primer mix, a second PCR was run for roughly 7 to 12 cycles. Each sample provided no less than 3 million CDR3-containing paired-end reads. TCRdb redid the calling of the 5' RACE reads with MiXCR, one entry per CDR3 protein. The sample records 900,000 to 950,000 distinct CDR3 sequences, almost 30% being singletons. Germline V gene lookup returns CDR1 LGHNT and CDR2 FRNRAP. The germline V and J ends were trimmed by 6 bases and 1 base, with 4 bases remaining between them. The CDR3 consists of 13 residues. This clonotype was observed at least ten times. Antigen specificity is unknown. The same sample was also studied in work on T cells of mothers and their children. That source notes: Over 10 million reads per mother and roughly 3 million per child were obtained.

The TCR comes from a woman in her thirties or forties in good health. The V and J genes are TRBV12-5 and TRBJ2-6; D gene uncertain. The sample comprised blood. The CDR3 loop is CASGKSGANVLTF. CDR3 in DNA: TGTGCTAGTGGCAAGTCTGGGGCCAACGTCCTGACTTTC.